This TCR beta chain was sequenced during a study of early T cells in non-severe SARS-CoV-2 infection. CDR3 size: 12 residues. Germline CDR1 SQVTM, CDR2 ANQGSEA. Trimming took 6 bases from V and 3 from J, leaving 10 bases between them. Only a few counts were recorded for this clonotype. TCRdb independently ran MiXCR on the 5' RACE reads; one entry per CDR3 protein. Of around 99,000 distinct CDR3 sequences detected, approximately 17% appear once; the ten largest clones hold 4.5% to 6%. V gene TRBV29-1 combines with J gene TRBJ2-3; D ambiguous. The clonotype comes from an adult who was a healthcare worker with PCR-confirmed SARS-CoV-2 infection or an uninfected control (not recorded which). Sequences were derived from whole blood, sampled at baseline. CDR3 nucleotide sequence: TGCAGCGTCGCCAGCTCAACAGATACGCAGTATTTT. It is translated as CSVASSTDTQYF.